The next 12 T cell receptor beta chains were all read from a single sample in a study of T cell repertoires in cytomegalovirus infection. MiXCR, run by TCRdb on the reads, gives a single entry per CDR3 protein. The data show roughly 500,000 distinct CDR3 sequences, approximately 15% seen once. The sample taken for sequencing was CD8+ T cells from PBMCs. These receptors originate from a human donor in good health (CMV status not recorded). Some clones in this sample may be carry-over from other donors' samples.

Regarding this clonotype: A read error is possible here, since a much larger clone lies one base away. This chain uses TRBV27 with TRBJ2-7, with 11 bases fitting TRBD1. The CDR3 is 15 residues long. Losses at the gene ends were 8 bases for V and 4 bases for J; bases not matched to a gene: 10. Germline V CDR1 and CDR2: MNHEY, SMNVEV (reference sequence). This CDR3 reads CASGVTGQGVYEQYF. The CDR3 bases are TGTGCCAGCGGCGTAACGGGACAGGGGGTATACGAGCAGTACTTC.

This clonotype has a count of ten or more. The chain combines TRBV28 with TRBJ2-7; D perhaps matches TRBD2 (5 bases). The CDR3 sequence is 13 residues long. V gave up 5 bases and J gave up 0 bases, with 8 bases separating them. Germline V gene lookup returns CDR1 MDHEN and CDR2 SYDVKM. The CDR3 DNA sequence: TGTGCCAGCAGTCGGACTGTCTCCTACGAGCAGTACTTC. Amino acid sequence: CASSRTVSYEQYF. Combining the CDR3 with reference TRBV28 and TRBJ2-7 gives the whole variable domain DVKVTQSSRYLVKRTGEKVFLECVQDMDHENMFWYRQDPGLGLRLIYFSYDVKMKEKGDIPEGYSVSREKKERFSLILESASTNQTSMYLCASSRTVSYEQYFGPGTRLTVT.

This clonotype was picked up a small number of times. The V call is TRBV5-5, the J call TRBJ1-2; 10 nucleotides match TRBD1. V lost 4 bases, J lost 7 bases, and 4 bases stayed unmatched. In germline, CDR1 is SGHKS, CDR2 YYEKEE (reference sequence). CDR3 length equals 13 residues. The CDR3 reads CASSTGQGPGYTF. CDR3 nucleotides: TGTGCCAGCAGCACGGGACAGGGGCCTGGCTACACCTTC.

CDR3 protein: CASRDTRTPRSYEQYF. CDR3 coding DNA: TGTGCCAGCAGGGACACCCGCACCCCGCGCTCCTACGAGCAGTACTTC. The chain joins TRBV2 to TRBJ2-7; D is possibly TRBD1 (5 bases). V shed 6 bases and J shed 0 bases, with 18 bases lying between them. This CDR3 spans 16 amino acids. The V gene's germline CDR1 is SNHLY and CDR2 FYNNEI.

The V and J genes are TRBV2 and TRBJ1-2, with a possible D match to TRBD1 (6 bases). The V gene lost 4 bases and the J gene lost 7 bases, with 16 bases spanning the gap. CDR1 and CDR2 from the germline V gene are SNHLY and FYNNEI. The CDR3 runs to 14 residues. CDR3 region: CASSASGEPFGYTF. The CDR3 region has the DNA TGTGCCAGCAGTGCGTCAGGGGAACCATTTGGCTACACCTTC.

This clonotype was seen ten or more times. The J gene is TRBJ2-1, the V gene TRBV7-2; 15 bases align to TRBD2. In germline, CDR1 is SGHTA, CDR2 FQGNSA. CDR3 length equals 20 residues. V dropped 10 bases and J dropped 5; count of bases not matched to a gene: 21. The DNA of the CDR3 is TGTGCCACCGAGAGCATAGGGGGGACTAGCGGGAGGCTTATAGACAATGAGCAGTTCTTC. Encoded protein: CATESIGGTSGRLIDNEQFF.

The gene calls are TRBV13 and TRBJ2-7, with D possibly TRBD1 on 6 matching bases. Per the germline V gene, CDR1 is PRHDT and CDR2 is FYEKMQ (reference sequence). V was trimmed by 5 bases and J by 0 bases, leaving 14 bases between them. The CDR3 is 15 amino acids. The DNA for the CDR3 is TGTGCCAGCAGCGGATTCAGGGGTTCCTCCTACGAGCAGTACTTC. It is translated as CASSGFRGSSYEQYF. The whole variable domain, filled in from reference TRBV13 and TRBJ2-7, reads AAGVIQSPRHLIKEKRETATLKCYPIPRHDTVYWYQQGPGQDPQFLISFYEKMQSDKGSIPDRFSAQQFSDYHSELNMSSLELGDSALYFCASSGFRGSSYEQYFGPGTRLTVT.

This clonotype was counted between two and nine times. The gene calls are TRBV30 and TRBJ2-1, with a weak D call TRBD2 (6 bases). Germline V CDR1 and CDR2: GTSNPN, SVGIG (reference sequence). This CDR3 region has 11 residues. The V end was cut by 3 bases, the J end by 15 bases, with 15 bases between. CDR3 nucleotides: TGTGCCTGGAGCGGGACTTTCCTTCTGTTCTTC. It translates to CAWSGTFLLFF.

This clonotype showed up many times. V usage is TRBV7-3 and J usage is TRBJ2-1; 9 nucleotides line up with TRBD2. Germline values: CDR1 SGHTA, CDR2 FQGTGA. The CDR3 totals 16 residues. J lost 2 bases, V lost 5 bases, and 7 bases had no gene match. The CDR3: CASSSSGSYAYNEQFF. CDR3 bases: TGTGCCAGCAGCAGTAGCGGGAGTTACGCCTACAATGAGCAGTTCTTC. The full variable domain, rest sourced from reference TRBV7-3 and TRBJ2-1, is GAGVSQTPSNKVTEKGKYVELRCDPISGHTALYWYRQSLGQGPEFLIYFQGTGAADDSGLPNDRFFAVRPEGSVSTLKIQRTERGDSAVYLCASSSSGSYAYNEQFFGPGTRLTVL.

Ten or more counts support this clonotype. This chain joins TRBV27 and TRBJ1-1, with D perhaps matching TRBD1 (5 bases). This CDR3 region has 13 residues. Germline V gives CDR1 MNHEY, CDR2 SMNVEV (reference sequence). The V end lost 4 bases, the J end lost 1 base, and 7 bases lay between the germline ends. CDR3 in DNA: TGTGCCAGCAGTTACAGGAGGAACACTGAAGCTTTCTTT. Translation: CASSYRRNTEAFF.

This clonotype showed up many times. The V call is TRBV29-1, the J call TRBJ2-3; D may be TRBD2 (5 bases). Germline-derived CDR1 and CDR2 are SQVTM and ANQGSEA. The CDR3 covers 13 residues. V was cut by 1 base and J by 6 bases, with 11 bases left in between. Here the CDR3 reads CSVEGPRGDTQYF. The CDR3 DNA reads as TGCAGCGTTGAAGGACCTCGAGGGGATACGCAGTATTTT.

The chain links TRBV19 to TRBJ1-2; a possible D gene is TRBD1 (5 bases). The CDR3 extends over 17 amino acids. From germline, CDR1 is LNHDA and CDR2 SQIVND (reference sequence). V lost 1 base, J lost 0 bases, and 15 bases lay in between. This CDR3 is CASSIGSGLLSNYGYTF. In nucleotides, the CDR3 is TGTGCCAGTAGTATAGGATCAGGGCTACTCTCTAACTATGGCTACACCTTC. The full variable domain, in which reference TRBV19 and TRBJ1-2 provide the parts outside the CDR3, is DGGITQSPKYLFRKEGQNVTLSCEQNLNHDAMYWYRQDPGQGLRLIYYSQIVNDFQKGDIAEGYSVSREKKESFPLTVTSAQKNPTAFYLCASSIGSGLLSNYGYTFGSGTRLTVV.